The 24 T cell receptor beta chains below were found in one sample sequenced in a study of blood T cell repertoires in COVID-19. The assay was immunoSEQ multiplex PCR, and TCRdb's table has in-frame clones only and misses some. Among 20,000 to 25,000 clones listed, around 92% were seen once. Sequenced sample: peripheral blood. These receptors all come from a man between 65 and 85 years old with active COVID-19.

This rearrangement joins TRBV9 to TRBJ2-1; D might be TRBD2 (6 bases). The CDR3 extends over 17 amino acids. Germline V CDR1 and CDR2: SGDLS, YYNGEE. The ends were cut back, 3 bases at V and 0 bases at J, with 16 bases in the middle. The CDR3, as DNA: TGTGCCAGCAGCGCCGGAGGTGGAGGGAGCTCCTACAATGAGCAGTTCTTC. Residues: CASSAGGGGSSYNEQFF.

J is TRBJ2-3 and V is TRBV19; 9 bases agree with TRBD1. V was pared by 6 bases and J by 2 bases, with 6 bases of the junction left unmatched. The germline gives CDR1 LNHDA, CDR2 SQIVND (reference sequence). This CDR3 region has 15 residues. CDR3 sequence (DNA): TGTGCCAGTAGGGCGGGACAGGGCTACACAGATACGCAGTATTTT. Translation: CASRAGQGYTDTQYF. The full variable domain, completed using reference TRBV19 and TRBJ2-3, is DGGITQSPKYLFRKEGQNVTLSCEQNLNHDAMYWYRQDPGQGLRLIYYSQIVNDFQKGDIAEGYSVSREKKESFPLTVTSAQKNPTAFYLCASRAGQGYTDTQYFGPGTRLTVL.

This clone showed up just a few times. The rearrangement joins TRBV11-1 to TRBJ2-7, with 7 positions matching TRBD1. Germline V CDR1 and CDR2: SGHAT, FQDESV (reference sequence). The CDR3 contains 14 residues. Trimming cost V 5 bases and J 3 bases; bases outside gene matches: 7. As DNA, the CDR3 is TGTGCCAGCAGCCCAAGGACAGGCAACTACGAGCAGTACTTC. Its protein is CASSPRTGNYEQYF.

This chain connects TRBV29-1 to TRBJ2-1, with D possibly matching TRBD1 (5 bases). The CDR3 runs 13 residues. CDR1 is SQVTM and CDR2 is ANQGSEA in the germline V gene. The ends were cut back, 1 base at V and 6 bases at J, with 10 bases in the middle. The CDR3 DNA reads TGCAGCGTTGAAGGGCAGGGCGGCAATGAGCAGTTCTTC. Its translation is CSVEGQGGNEQFF.

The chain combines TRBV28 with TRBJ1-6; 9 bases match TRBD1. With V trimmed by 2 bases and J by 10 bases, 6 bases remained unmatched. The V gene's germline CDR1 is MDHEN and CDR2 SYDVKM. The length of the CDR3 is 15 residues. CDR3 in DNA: TGTGCCAGCAGTTTACCGGGACAGGGACAATCACCCCTCCACTTT. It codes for CASSLPGQGQSPLHF.

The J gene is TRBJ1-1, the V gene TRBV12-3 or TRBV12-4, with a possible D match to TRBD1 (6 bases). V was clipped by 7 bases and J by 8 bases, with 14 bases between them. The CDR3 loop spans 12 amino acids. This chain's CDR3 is CASTLGGLEAFF. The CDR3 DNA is TGTGCCAGCACTTTGGGGGGGCTCGAAGCTTTCTTT.

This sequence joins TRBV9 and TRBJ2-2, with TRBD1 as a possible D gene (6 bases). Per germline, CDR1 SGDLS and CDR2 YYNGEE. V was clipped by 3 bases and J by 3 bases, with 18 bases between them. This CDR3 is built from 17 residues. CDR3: CASSDPPQGFHTGELFF. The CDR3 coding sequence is TGTGCCAGCAGCGACCCACCCCAGGGGTTTCACACCGGGGAGCTGTTTTTT. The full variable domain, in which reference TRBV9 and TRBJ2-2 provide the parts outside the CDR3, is DSGVTQTPKHLITATGQRVTLRCSPRSGDLSVYWYQQSLDQGLQFLIQYYNGEERAKGNILERFSAQQFPDLHSELNLSSLELGDSALYFCASSDPPQGFHTGELFFGEGSRLTVL.

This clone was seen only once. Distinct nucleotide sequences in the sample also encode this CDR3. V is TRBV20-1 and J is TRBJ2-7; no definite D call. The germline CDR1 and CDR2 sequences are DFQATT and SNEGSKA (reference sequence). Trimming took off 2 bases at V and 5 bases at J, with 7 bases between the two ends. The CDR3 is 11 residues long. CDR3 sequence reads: CSARSGHEQYF. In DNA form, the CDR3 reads TGCAGTGCTAGATCTGGGCACGAGCAGTACTTC.

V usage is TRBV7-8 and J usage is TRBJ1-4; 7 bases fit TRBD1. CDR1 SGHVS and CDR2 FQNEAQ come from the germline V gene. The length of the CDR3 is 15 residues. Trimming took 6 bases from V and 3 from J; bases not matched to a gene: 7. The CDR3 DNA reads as TGTGCCAGCAGTGCAAGACAGGGTTCTAATGAAAAACTGTTTTTT. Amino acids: CASSARQGSNEKLFF.

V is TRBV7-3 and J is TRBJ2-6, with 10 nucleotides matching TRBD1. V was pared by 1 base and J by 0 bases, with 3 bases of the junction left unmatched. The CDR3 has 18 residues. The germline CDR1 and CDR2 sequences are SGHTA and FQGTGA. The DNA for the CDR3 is TGTGCCAGCAGCTTAATGGGACAGGGGCTCTCTGGGGCCAACGTCCTGACTTTC. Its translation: CASSLMGQGLSGANVLTF.

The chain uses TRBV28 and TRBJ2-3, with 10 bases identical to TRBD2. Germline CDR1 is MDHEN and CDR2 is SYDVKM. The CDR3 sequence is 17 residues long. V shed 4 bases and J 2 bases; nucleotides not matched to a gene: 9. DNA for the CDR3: TGTGCCAGCAGTTCCGGGACTAGCGTCTCGTTCACAGATACGCAGTATTTT. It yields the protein CASSSGTSVSFTDTQYF.

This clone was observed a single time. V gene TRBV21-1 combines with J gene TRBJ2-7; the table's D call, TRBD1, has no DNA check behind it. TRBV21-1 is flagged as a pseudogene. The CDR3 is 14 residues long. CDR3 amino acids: CASTPGQGRYEQYF. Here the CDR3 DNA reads TGTGCCAGCACCCCGGGACAGGGCCGCTACGAGCAGTACTTC.

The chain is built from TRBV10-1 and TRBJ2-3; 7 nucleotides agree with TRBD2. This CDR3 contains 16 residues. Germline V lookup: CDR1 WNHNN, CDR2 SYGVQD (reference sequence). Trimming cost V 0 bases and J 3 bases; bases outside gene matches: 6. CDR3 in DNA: TGCGCCAGCAGTGAGTCTAGCGGGTCGGGGACAGATACGCAGTATTTT. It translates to CASSESSGSGTDTQYF.

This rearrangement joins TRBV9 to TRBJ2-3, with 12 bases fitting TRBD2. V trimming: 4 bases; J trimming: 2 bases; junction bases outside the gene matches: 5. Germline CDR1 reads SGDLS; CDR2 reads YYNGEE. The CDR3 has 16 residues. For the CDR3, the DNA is TGTGCCAGCAGCTCGCGACTAGCGGGGGACACAGATACGCAGTATTTT. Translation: CASSSRLAGDTDTQYF.

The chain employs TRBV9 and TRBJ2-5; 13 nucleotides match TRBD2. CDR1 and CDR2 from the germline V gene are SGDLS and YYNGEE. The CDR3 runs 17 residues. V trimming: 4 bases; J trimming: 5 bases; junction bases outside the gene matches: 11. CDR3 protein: CASSPGVLAGGPETQYF. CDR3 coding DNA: TGTGCCAGCAGCCCGGGGGTACTAGCGGGAGGGCCTGAGACCCAGTACTTC.

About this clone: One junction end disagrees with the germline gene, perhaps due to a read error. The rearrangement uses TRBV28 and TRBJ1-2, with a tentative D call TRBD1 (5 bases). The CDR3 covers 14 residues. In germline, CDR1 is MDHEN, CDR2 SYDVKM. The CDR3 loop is CASSHASGDYGYTF. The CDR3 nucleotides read TGTGCCAGCAGCCATGCGAGTGGGGACTACGGCTACACCTTC.

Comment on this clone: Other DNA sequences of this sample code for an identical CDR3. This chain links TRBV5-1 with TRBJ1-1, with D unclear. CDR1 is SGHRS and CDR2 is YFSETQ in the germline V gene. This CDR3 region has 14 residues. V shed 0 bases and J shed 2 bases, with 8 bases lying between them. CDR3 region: CASSLDRVNTEAFF. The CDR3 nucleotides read TGCGCCAGCAGCTTGGACAGAGTAAACACTGAAGCTTTCTTT.

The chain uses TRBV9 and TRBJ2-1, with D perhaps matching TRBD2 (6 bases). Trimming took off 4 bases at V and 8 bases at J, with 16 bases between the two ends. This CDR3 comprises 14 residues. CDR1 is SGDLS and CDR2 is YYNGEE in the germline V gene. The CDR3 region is CASSPRLDLDEQFF. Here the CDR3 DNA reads TGTGCCAGCAGCCCCCGACTAGATCTTGATGAGCAGTTCTTC.

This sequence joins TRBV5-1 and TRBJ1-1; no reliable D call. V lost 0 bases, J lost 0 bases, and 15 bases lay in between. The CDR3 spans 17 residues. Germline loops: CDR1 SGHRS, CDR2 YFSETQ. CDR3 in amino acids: CASSLGAERIMNTEAFF. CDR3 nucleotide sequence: TGCGCCAGCAGCTTGGGTGCAGAGCGGATCATGAACACTGAAGCTTTCTTT. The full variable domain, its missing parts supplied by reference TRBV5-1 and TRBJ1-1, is KAGVTQTPRYLIKTRGQQVTLSCSPISGHRSVSWYQQTPGQGLQFLFEYFSETQRNKGNFPGRFSGRQFSNSRSEMNVSTLELGDSALYLCASSLGAERIMNTEAFFGQGTRLTVV.

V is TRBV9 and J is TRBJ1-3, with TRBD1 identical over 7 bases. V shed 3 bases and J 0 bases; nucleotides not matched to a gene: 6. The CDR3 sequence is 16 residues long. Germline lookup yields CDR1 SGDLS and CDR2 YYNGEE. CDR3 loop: CASSATWTGSGNTIYF. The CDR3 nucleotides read TGTGCCAGCAGCGCCACTTGGACAGGCTCTGGAAACACCATATATTTT.

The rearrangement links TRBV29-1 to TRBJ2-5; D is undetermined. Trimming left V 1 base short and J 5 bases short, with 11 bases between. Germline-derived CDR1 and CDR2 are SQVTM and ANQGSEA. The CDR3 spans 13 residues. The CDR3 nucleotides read TGCAGCGTTGAAGGCCGACTGTGGGAGACCCAGTACTTC. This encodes CSVEGRLWETQYF.

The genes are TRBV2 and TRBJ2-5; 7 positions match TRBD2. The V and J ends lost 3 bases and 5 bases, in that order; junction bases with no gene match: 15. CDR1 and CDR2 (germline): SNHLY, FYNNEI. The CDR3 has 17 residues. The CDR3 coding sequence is TGTGCCAGCAGTGAGAAGACTAGCAGCGCCTGGGGGGAGACCCAGTACTTC. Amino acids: CASSEKTSSAWGETQYF.

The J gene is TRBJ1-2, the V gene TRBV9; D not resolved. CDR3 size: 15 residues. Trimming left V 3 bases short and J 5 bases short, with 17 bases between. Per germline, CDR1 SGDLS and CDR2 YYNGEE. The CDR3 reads CASSDRHDDIYGYTF. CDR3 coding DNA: TGTGCCAGCAGCGACCGACATGATGATATATATGGCTACACCTTC.

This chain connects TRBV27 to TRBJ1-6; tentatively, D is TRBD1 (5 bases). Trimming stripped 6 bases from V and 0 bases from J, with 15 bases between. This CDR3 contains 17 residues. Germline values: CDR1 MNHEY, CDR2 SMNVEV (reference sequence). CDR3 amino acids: CASSQGGGSSYNSPLHF. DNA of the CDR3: TGTGCCAGCAGCCAGGGCGGGGGGAGCTCCTATAATTCACCCCTCCACTTT.